The T cell receptor beta chain under discussion was sequenced for a study of blood T cells in healthy people across ages. Through a sample-barcoded 5' primer and a J-beta primer mix, a second PCR was run for 7 to 11 cycles. Each cDNA molecule, via a template-switch adaptor with 12 random nucleotides, was tagged. Via MiXCR, TCRdb re-called the 5' RACE reads, giving one row per CDR3 protein. The sample records hundreds of thousands of distinct CDR3 sequences, around 42% being singletons. Each sample had at least 7 million PBMCs isolated. V dropped 5 bases and J dropped 8; count of bases not matched to a gene: 8. Germline lookup yields CDR1 SGHAT and CDR2 FQNNGV. This CDR3 spans 14 amino acids. Study-wide findings and caveats: The unknown donor CMV status may have confounded expanded clonotype changes.

Regarding this clonotype: Antigen: not known.

The material sequenced was blood. The chain recombines TRBV11-2 with TRBJ2-1; the match to TRBD1 covers 8 bases. This TCR came from a man aged 55 to 69 in good health. The DNA for the CDR3 is TGTGCCAGCAGCCGACAGGGGATGATGGATGAGCAGTTCTTC. It translates to CASSRQGMMDEQFF.